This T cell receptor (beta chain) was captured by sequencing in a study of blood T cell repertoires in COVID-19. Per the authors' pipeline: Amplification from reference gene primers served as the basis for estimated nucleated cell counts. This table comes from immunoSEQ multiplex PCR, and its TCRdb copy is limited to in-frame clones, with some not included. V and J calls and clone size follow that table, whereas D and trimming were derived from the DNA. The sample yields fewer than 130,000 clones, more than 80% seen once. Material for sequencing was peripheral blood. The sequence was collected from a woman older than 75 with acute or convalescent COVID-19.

The CDR3 loop is CAWSRGHESGYTF. CDR3 coding DNA: TGTGCCTGGAGCCGGGGTCACGAGAGTGGCTACACCTTC. The rearrangement joins TRBV30 to TRBJ1-2; no clear D. The CDR3 spans 13 residues. V lost 3 bases and J 7 bases, leaving 15 bases between the germline ends. Germline CDR1 is GTSNPN and CDR2 is SVGIG (reference sequence).